This TCR beta chain was recovered during a study of long-term antiretroviral therapy in people with HIV. Points from the study as a whole: Upon ART, diversity increased but remained lower than transplant donor controls. Among HIV repertoires, CDR3 length ranges were narrower than those of controls.

Trimming stripped 4 bases from V and 3 bases from J, with 15 bases between. The CDR3 length is 14 residues. Germline CDR1 is SQVTM and CDR2 is ANQGSEA. The run of the v3.0 immunoSEQ assay was at survey level. Data came from immunoSEQ multiplex PCR; TCRdb stores just in-frame clones and leaves some out. The top ten clones hold 5.8% of a sample with roughly 38,000 clones, more than 80% of them seen once. This clone was detected only a few times. Antigen specificity is unknown. This TCR came from a man aged 25-45 years with HIV. The sequenced sample was unsorted PBMCs, obtained 3.4 years after starting antiretroviral therapy. The V gene is TRBV29-1, the J gene TRBJ1-2; tentative D call: TRBD1 (6 bases). The CDR3 DNA reads as TGCAGCGTTGGAGGAGGTCAGGGGCACTATGGCTACACCTTC. Translating gives CSVGGGQGHYGYTF. The full variable domain, rest sourced from reference TRBV29-1 and TRBJ1-2, is SAVISQKPSRDICQRGTSLTIQCQVDSQVTMMFWYRQQPGQSLTLIATANQGSEATYESGFVIDKFPISRPNLTFSTLTVSNMSPEDSSIYLCSVGGGQGHYGYTFGSGTRLTVV.